The sequence of this TCR beta chain was determined in a study of T cells in Graves' hyperthyroidism and ophthalmopathy. The CDR3 regions of TCR beta were amplified from RNA transcripts. The TCR CDR3 was amplified in a first-round RT-PCR using the HTBI primer set. Each CDR3 protein is one row after TCRdb ran MiXCR on the multiplex PCR reads. The profile covers some 440,000 distinct CDR3 sequences, with approximately 14% appearing a single time and approximately 7.5% taken by the ten largest. CDR1 is MNHNS, CDR2 SASEGT, per germline. V lost 3 bases to trimming and J lost 3 bases, with 3 bases between them. CDR3 length equals 12 residues. This clonotype was found many times. Participants, patients aged 18 to 65, had newly diagnosed hyperthyroidism with a duration under 2 months.

This chain connects TRBV6-1 to TRBJ2-1; no firm D call. Material: blood. The clonotype comes from a woman between 18 and 29 years old with Graves' hyperthyroidism. The CDR3 reads CASSDIYNEQFF. In DNA form, the CDR3 reads TGTGCCAGCAGTGACATCTACAATGAGCAGTTCTTC.